The T cell receptor beta chain described here comes from a study of Ad26.COV2.S vaccination and SARS-CoV-2 variants. Study-wide context: Donor participated within the Ad26.COV2.S arm of the COV1001 trial.

Findings and caveats of the study: With respect to non-spike TCR breadth, vaccine and placebo recipients were similar.

Germline CDR1 and CDR2: KGHSH and LQKENI. Deletions cut 3 bases from V and 7 bases from J, with 13 bases between. The CDR3 runs to 13 residues. A remark on this clone: Antigen: not known.

TCRdb keeps only in-frame clones here, not all; method: immunoSEQ multiplex PCR. Among around 450,000 clones listed, roughly 89% were seen once. The treatment here: around 19 received Ad26.COV2.S at low or high dose, single or two shots; several received placebo; per-sample allocation not given. On day 63 after the first injection, vaccine and placebo recipients gave samples. Within Boston, the person who donated was an adult of 18-55 years. As its vector, the vaccine had Ad26, which expressed Wuhan-strain SARS-CoV-2 spike. This sequence was found in a person between 18 and 59 years old who received the Ad26.COV2.S COVID-19 vaccine or a placebo. This chain connects TRBV18 to TRBJ2-7, with D perhaps matching TRBD1 (6 bases). This specimen was peripheral blood, taken in a trial of Ad26.COV2.S vaccine versus placebo. The CDR3 region is CASSPSRDTEQYV. The CDR3 bases are TGTGCCAGCTCACCGTCCCGGGACACAGAGCAGTACGTC.